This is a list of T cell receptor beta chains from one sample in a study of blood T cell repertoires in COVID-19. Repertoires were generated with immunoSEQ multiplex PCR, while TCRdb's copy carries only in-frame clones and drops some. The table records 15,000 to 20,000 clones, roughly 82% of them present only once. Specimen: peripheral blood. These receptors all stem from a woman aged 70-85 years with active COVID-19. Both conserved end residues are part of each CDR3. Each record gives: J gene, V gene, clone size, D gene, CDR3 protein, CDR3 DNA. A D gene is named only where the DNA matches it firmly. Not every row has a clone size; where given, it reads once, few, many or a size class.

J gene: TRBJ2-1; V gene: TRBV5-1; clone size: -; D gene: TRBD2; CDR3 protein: CASSLGGLAGYNEQFF; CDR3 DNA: TGCGCCAGCAGCTTGGGTGGACTAGCCGGTTACAATGAGCAGTTCTTC
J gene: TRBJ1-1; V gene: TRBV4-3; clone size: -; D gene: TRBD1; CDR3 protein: CASSQGWTGAEAFF; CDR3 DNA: TGCGCCAGCAGCCAAGGATGGACAGGGGCTGAAGCTTTCTTT
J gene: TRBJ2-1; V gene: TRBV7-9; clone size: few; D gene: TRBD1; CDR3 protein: CASISEGAGEQFF; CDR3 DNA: TGTGCCAGCATCTCTGAGGGGGCCGGTGAGCAGTTCTTC
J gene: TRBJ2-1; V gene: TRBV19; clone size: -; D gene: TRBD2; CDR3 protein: CASSIDGLGEGSREQFF; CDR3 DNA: TGTGCCAGTAGTATAGACGGTTTGGGGGAGGGTTCGCGAGAGCAGTTCTTC
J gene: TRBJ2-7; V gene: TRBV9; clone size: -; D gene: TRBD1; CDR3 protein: CASSVQPGQAYEQYF; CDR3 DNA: TGTGCCAGCAGCGTCCAGCCCGGACAGGCCTACGAGCAGTACTTC
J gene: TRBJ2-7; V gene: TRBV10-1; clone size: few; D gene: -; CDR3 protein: CASSRSPDPSYEQYF; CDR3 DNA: TGCGCCAGCAGCCGATCCCCAGATCCCTCCTACGAGCAGTACTTC
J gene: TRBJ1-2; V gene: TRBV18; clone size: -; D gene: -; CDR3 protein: CASSGRQPVGYTF; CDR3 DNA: TGTGCCAGCTCCGGTCGACAGCCAGTTGGCTACACCTTC
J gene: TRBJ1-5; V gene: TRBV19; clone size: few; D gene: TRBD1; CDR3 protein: CASSRDRGIKPQHF; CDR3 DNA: TGTGCCAGTAGTAGAGACAGGGGGATTAAGCCCCAGCATTTT
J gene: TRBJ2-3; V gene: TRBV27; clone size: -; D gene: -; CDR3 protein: CASSFRYSVESPTPDTQYF; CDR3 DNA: TGTGCCAGCAGTTTCCGATACAGTGTTGAGTCTCCTACTCCAGATACGCAGTATTTT
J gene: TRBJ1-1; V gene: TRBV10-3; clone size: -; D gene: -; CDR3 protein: CATTARGNTEAFF; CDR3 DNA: TGTGCCACCACCGCCAGGGGGAACACTGAAGCTTTCTTT
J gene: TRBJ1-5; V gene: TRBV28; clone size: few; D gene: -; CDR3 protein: CASSLSQGPHQPQHF; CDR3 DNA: TGTGCCAGCAGTTTATCCCAGGGGCCCCATCAGCCCCAGCATTTT